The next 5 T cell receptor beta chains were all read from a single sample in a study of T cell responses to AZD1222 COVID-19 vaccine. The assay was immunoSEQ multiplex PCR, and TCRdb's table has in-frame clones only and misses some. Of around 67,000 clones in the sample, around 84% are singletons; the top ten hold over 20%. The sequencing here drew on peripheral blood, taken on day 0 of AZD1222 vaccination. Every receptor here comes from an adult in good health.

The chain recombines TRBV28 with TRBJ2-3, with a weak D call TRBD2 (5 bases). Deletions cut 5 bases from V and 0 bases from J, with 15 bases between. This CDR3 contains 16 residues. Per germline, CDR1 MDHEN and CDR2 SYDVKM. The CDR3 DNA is TGTGCCAGCAGTCTCCGGACGGGAAAAAGCACAGATACGCAGTATTTT. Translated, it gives CASSLRTGKSTDTQYF.

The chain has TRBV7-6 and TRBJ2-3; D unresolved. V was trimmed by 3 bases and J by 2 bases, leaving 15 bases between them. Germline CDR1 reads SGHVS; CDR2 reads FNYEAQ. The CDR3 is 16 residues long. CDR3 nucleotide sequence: TGTGCCAGCAGCTTCGCATGGCAGGTTTCCACAGATACGCAGTATTTT. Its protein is CASSFAWQVSTDTQYF. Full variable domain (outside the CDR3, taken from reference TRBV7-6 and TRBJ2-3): GAGVSQSPRYKVTKRGQDVALRCDPISGHVSLYWYRQALGQGPEFLTYFNYEAQQDKSGLPNDRFSAERPEGSISTLTIQRTEQRDSAMYRCASSFAWQVSTDTQYFGPGTRLTVL.

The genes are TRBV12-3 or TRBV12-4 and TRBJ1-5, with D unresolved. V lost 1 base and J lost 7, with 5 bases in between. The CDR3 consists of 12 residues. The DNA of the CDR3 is TGTGCCAGCAGTTTAGGACACCAGCCCCAGCATTTT. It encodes CASSLGHQPQHF.

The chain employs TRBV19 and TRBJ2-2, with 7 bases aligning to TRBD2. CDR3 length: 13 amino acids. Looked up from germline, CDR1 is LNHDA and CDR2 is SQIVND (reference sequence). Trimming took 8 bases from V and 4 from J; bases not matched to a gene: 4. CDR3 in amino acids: CASCTGGTGELFF. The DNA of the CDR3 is TGTGCCAGTTGCACGGGAGGCACCGGGGAGCTGTTTTTT.

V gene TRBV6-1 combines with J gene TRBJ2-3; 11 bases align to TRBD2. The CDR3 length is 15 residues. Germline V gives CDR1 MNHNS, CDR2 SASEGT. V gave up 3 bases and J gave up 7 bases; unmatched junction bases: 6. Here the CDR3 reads CASSDLAGGRNTQYF. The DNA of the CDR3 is TGTGCCAGCAGTGACCTAGCGGGGGGACGAAATACGCAGTATTTT.